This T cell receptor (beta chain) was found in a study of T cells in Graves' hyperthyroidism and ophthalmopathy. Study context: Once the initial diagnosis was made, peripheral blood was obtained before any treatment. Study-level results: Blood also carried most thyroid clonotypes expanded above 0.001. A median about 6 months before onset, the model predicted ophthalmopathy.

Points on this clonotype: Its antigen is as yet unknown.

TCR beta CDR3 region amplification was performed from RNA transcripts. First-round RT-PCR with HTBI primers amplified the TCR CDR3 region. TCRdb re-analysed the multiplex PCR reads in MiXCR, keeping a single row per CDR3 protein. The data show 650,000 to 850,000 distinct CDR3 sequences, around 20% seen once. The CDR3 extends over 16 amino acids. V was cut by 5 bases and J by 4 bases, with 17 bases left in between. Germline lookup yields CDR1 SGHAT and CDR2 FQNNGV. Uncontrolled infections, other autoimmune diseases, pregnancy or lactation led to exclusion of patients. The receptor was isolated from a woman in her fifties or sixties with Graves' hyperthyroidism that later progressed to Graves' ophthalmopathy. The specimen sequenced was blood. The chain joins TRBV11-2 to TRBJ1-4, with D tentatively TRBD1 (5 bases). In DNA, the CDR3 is TGTGCCAGCAGCCCCATGGAACAGGAGATTAATGAAAAACTGTTTTTT. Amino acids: CASSPMEQEINEKLFF.